What follows describes a single TCR beta chain. Followed over time, Seattle patients had been enrolled while infection was active. The source of the sample is a study of blood T cell repertoires in COVID-19. Study-level information: The samples span acute and convalescent COVID-19 from the United States, Italy and Spain. T cells, B-cell-depleted T cells, or PBMCs supplied cDNA or gDNA.

In the study's own analysis: Nucleated cell counts were estimated from reference gene primer amplification. Only in-frame clones appear in the TCRdb table, and some are missing; sequencing was by immunoSEQ multiplex PCR. V and J calls and clone size are as listed in that table; D and trimming were resolved from the DNA. The profile shows about 390,000 clones, around 87% of them singletons. This CDR3 is built from 14 residues. Germline CDR1 and CDR2: SEHNR and FQNEAQ (reference sequence). Trimming left V 4 bases short and J 2 bases short, with 9 bases between. The sequencing sample was made of peripheral blood. This sequence joins TRBV7-9 and TRBJ1-5; D is undetermined. The sequence came from a woman aged 55-69 years with COVID-19, enrolled during active disease. The CDR3 protein is CASSSVGGNQPQHF. The CDR3 bases are TGTGCCAGCAGCTCGGTGGGCGGCAATCAGCCCCAGCATTTT.